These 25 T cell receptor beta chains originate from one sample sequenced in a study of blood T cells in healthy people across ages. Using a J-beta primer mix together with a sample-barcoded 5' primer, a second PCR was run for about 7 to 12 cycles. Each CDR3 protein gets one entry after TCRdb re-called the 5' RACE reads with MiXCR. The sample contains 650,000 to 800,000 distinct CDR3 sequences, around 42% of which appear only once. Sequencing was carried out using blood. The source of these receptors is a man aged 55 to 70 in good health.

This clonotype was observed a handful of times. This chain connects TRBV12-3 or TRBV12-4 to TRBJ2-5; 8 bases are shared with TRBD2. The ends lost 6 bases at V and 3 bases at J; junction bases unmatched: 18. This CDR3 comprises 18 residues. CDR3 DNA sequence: TGTGCCAGCAGCTCTCAGCGAGGGTCGGGGGGGACTAAAGAGACCCAGTACTTC. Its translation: CASSSQRGSGGTKETQYF.

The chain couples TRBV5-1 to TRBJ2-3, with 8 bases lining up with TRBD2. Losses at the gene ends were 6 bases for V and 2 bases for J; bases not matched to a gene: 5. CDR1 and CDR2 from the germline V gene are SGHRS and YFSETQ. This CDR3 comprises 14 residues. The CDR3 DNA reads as TGCGCCAGCAAGGTTAGCGGGGTCACAGATACGCAGTATTTT. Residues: CASKVSGVTDTQYF.

The DNA for the CDR3 is TGTGCCAGCAGCTTAGTCAGGGAGGGGTACGAGCAGTACTTC. This codes for CASSLVREGYEQYF. This rearrangement joins TRBV7-2 to TRBJ2-7, with TRBD2 matching over 7 bases. This CDR3 has 14 amino acids. The V and J ends lost 1 base and 4 bases, in that order; junction bases with no gene match: 4. The germline CDR1 and CDR2 sequences are SGHTA and FQGNSA.

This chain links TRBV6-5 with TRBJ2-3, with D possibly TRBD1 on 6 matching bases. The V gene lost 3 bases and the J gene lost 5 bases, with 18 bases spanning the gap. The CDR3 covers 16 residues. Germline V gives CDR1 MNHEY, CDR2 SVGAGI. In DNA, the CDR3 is TGTGCCAGCAGTTATGGCGCCGGACAGCTTAGAGATACGCAGTATTTT. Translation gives CASSYGAGQLRDTQYF.

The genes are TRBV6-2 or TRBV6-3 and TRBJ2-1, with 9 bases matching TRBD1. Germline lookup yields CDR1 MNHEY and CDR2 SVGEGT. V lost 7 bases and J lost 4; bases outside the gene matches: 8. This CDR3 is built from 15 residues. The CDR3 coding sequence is TGTGCCAGCACAGCACCGGGACAGGGTTACAATGAGCAGTTCTTC. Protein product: CASTAPGQGYNEQFF.

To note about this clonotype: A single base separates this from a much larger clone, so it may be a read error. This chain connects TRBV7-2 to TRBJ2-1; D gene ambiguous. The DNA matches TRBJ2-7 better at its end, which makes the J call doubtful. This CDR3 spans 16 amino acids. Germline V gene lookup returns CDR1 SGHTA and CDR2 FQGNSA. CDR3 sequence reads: CASSSAPRSSYNEQYF. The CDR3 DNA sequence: TGTGCCAGCAGCTCCGCCCCGCGGAGCTCCTACAATGAGCAGTACTTC.

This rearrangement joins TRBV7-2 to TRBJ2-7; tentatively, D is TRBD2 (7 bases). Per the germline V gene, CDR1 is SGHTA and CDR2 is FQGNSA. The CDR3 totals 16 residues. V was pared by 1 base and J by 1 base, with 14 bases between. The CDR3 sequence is CASSLGQGGASYEQYF. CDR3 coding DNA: TGTGCCAGCAGCTTAGGCCAAGGGGGGGCGTCCTACGAGCAGTACTTC. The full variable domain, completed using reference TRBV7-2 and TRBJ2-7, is GAGVSQSPSNKVTEKGKDVELRCDPISGHTALYWYRQSLGQGLEFLIYFQGNSAPDKSGLPSDRFSAERTGGSVSTLTIQRTQQEDSAVYLCASSLGQGGASYEQYFGPGTRLTVT.

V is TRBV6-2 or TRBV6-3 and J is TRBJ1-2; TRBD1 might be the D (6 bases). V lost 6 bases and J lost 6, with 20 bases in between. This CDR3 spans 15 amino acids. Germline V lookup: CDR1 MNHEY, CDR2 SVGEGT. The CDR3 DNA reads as TGTGCCAGCAGGAAACCTGGACAGTCCGAGGATGGCTACACCTTC. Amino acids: CASRKPGQSEDGYTF.

CDR3: CASSPSQGTNYGYTF. CDR3 DNA: TGTGCCAGCTCACCAAGTCAGGGCACAAACTATGGCTACACCTTC. The V and J genes are TRBV18 and TRBJ1-2; tentatively, D is TRBD1 (5 bases). The V and J ends lost 2 bases and 2 bases respectively, with 12 bases between them. The CDR3 is made up of 15 amino acids. Germline V lookup: CDR1 KGHSH, CDR2 LQKENI.

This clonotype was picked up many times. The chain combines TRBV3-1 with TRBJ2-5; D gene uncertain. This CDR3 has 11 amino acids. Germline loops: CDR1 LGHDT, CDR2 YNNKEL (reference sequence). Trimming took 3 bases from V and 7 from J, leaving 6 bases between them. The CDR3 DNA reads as TGTGCCAGCAGCCAGGTCGGGACCCAGTACTTC. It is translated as CASSQVGTQYF.

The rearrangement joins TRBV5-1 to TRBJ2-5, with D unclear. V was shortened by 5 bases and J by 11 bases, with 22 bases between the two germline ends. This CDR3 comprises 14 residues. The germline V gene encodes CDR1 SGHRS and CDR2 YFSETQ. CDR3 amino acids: CASSQANSYNEQYF. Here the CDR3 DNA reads TGCGCCAGCAGTCAAGCCAACTCCTACAATGAGCAGTACTTC.

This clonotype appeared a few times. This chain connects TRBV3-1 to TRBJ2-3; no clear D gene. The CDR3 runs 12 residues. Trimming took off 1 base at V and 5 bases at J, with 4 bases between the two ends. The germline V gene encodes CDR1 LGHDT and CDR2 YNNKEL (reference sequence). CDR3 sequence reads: CASSQVVDTQYF. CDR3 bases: TGTGCCAGCAGCCAAGTTGTAGATACGCAGTATTTT.

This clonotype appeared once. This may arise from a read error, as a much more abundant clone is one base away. The CDR3 loop is CASSQHGTSLREQYF. The CDR3 DNA sequence: TGTGCCAGCAGTCAGCACGGGACAAGCCTACGGGAGCAGTACTTC. The chain has TRBV6-2 or TRBV6-3 and TRBJ2-4; tentatively, D is TRBD1 or TRBD2 (6 bases each). The V gene lost 5 bases and the J gene lost 13 bases, with 24 bases spanning the gap. CDR1 is MNHEY and CDR2 is SVGEGT in the germline V gene. CDR3 length: 15 amino acids.

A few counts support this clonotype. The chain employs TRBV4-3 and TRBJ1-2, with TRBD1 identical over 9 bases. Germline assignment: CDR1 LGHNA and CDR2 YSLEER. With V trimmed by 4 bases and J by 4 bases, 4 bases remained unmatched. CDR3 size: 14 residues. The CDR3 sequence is CASSPGQGTYGYTF. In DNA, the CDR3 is TGCGCCAGCAGCCCGGGACAGGGTACCTATGGCTACACCTTC.

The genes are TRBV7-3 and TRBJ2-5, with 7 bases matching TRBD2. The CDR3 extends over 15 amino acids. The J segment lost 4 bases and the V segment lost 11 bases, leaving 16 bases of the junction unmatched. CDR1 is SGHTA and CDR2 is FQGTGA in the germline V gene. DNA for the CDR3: TGTGCCTCCGAGCTCGCCAGCGGGGATCCAGAGACCCAGTACTTC. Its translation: CASELASGDPETQYF.

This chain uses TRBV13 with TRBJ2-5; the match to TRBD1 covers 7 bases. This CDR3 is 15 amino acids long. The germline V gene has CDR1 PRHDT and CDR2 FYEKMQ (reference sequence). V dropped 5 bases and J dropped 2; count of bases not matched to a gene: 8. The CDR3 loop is CASSQRQGLQETQYF. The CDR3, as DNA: TGTGCCAGCAGCCAAAGACAGGGCCTTCAAGAGACCCAGTACTTC.

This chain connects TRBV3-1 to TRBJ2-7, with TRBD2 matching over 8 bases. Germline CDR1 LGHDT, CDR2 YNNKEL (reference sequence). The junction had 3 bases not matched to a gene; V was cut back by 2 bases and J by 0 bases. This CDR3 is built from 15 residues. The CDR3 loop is CASSQLTSGSYEQYF. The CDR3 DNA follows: TGTGCCAGCAGCCAACTAACTAGCGGCTCCTACGAGCAGTACTTC.

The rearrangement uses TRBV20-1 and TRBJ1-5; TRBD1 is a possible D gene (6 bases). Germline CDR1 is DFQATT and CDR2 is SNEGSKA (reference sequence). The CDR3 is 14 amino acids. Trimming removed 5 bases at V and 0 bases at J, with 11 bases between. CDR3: CSASGQLSNQPQHF. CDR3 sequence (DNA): TGCAGTGCTTCTGGACAGCTTAGCAATCAGCCCCAGCATTTT.

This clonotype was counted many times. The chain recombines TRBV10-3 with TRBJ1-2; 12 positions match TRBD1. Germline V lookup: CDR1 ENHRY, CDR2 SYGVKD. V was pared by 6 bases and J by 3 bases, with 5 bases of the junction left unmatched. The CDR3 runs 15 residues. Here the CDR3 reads CAIRAGTGGDYGYTF. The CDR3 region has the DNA TGTGCCATCAGAGCCGGGACAGGGGGCGACTATGGCTACACCTTC.

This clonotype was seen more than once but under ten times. The CDR3, as DNA: TGTGCCAGCAGTTACACTCCGCAGCCCCAGCATTTT. It is translated as CASSYTPQPQHF. The rearrangement joins TRBV6-2 or TRBV6-3 to TRBJ1-5; D gene uncertain. The CDR3 is made up of 12 amino acids. The V and J ends lost 2 bases and 7 bases respectively, with 6 bases between them. CDR1 MNHEY and CDR2 SVGEGT come from the germline V gene.

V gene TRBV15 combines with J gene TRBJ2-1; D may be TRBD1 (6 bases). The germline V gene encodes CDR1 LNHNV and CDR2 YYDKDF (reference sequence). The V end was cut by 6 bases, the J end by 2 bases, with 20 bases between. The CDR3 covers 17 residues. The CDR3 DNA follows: TGTGCCACCAGTAGCACCTCCCGACAGGCCACCTACAATGAGCAGTTCTTC. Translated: CATSSTSRQATYNEQFF.

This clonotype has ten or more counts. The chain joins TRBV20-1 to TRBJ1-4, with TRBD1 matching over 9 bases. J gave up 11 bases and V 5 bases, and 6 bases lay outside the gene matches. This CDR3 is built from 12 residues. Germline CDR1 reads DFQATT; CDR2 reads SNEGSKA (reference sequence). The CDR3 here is CSAGGQGIKLFF. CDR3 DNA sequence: TGCAGTGCTGGTGGACAGGGGATCAAACTGTTTTTT.

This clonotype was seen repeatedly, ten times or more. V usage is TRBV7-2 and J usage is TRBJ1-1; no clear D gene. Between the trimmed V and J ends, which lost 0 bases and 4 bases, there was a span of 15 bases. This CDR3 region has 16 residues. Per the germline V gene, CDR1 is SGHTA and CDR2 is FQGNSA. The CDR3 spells CASSLADGYVGTEAFF. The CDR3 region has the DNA TGTGCCAGCAGCTTAGCGGACGGGTATGTGGGCACTGAAGCTTTCTTT.

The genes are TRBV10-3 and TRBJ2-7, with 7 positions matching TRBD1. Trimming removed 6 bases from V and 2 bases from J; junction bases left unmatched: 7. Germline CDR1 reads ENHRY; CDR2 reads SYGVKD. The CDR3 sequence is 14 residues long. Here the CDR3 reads CAIRKTGNTYEQYF. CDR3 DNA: TGTGCCATCAGGAAGACAGGGAATACCTACGAGCAGTACTTC.

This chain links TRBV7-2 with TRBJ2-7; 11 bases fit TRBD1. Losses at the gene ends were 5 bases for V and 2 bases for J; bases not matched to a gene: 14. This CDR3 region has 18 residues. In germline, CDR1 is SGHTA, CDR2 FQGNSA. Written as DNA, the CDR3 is TGTGCCAGCAGCGCATCCGGGACAGGGGGATCCTACGCCTACGAGCAGTACTTC. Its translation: CASSASGTGGSYAYEQYF. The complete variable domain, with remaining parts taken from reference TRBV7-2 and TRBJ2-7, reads GAGVSQSPSNKVTEKGKDVELRCDPISGHTALYWYRQSLGQGLEFLIYFQGNSAPDKSGLPSDRFSAERTGGSVSTLTIQRTQQEDSAVYLCASSASGTGGSYAYEQYFGPGTRLTVT.